Listed below are T cell receptor beta chains from one sample, sequenced in a study of T cell repertoires in cytomegalovirus infection. Each CDR3 protein is one row after TCRdb ran MiXCR on the reads. The table shows 450,000 to 600,000 distinct CDR3 sequences, with 30% to 40% occurring only once. No antigen has been assigned to these receptors. Source: cultured PBMCs, taken from culture after CMV antigen stimulation. These receptors came from a human donor in good health (CMV status not recorded). Some clones in this sample may be carry-over from other donors' samples. The CDR3 runs from the conserved cysteine through the conserved F or W. Fields, in order: V gene, D gene, clone size, J gene, CDR3 protein, CDR3 DNA. A D gene is named only where the DNA matches it firmly. Size is omitted from some rows. Given values are once, few, many or a class for expanded clones.

>TRBV28|.|few|TRBJ1-2
CASSPGARRDFYGYTF
TGTGCCAGCAGTCCGGGCGCCAGGCGTGATTTCTATGGCTACACCTTC
>TRBV7-6|TRBD1|.|TRBJ1-4
CASSSWDSSEKLFF
TGTGCCAGCAGCTCATGGGACAGTTCTGAAAAACTGTTTTTT
>TRBV7-4|TRBD2|.|TRBJ2-3
CASSPGGSGTDTQYF
TGTGCCAGCAGCCCGGGCGGGAGCGGTACAGATACGCAGTATTTT
>TRBV19|TRBD1|few|TRBJ1-5
CASSTAPQGAMKPQHF
TGTGCCAGTAGTACCGCCCCCCAGGGGGCAATGAAGCCCCAGCATTTT
>TRBV12-3/TRBV12-4|.|few|TRBJ2-6
CASSLTASGANVLTF
TGTGCCAGCAGTTTAACTGCCTCTGGGGCCAACGTCCTGACTTTC
>TRBV7-2|.|many|TRBJ2-2
CASSLGPANTGELFF
TGTGCCAGCAGCTTAGGACCGGCGAACACCGGGGAGCTGTTTTTT
>TRBV7-2|.|many|TRBJ2-5
CASSFSGRKETQYF
TGTGCCAGCAGCTTTAGCGGAAGAAAAGAGACCCAGTACTTC
>TRBV6-1|.|few|TRBJ2-3
CASSDPLDTQYF
TGTGCCAGCAGCGACCCCTTGGATACGCAGTATTTT
>TRBV7-8|TRBD2|.|TRBJ2-3
CASSVNTGGRATDTQYF
TGTGCCAGCAGCGTAAACACGGGCGGGAGGGCCACAGATACGCAGTATTTT
>TRBV18|TRBD2|many|TRBJ2-5
CASSPTGGETQYF
TGTGCCAGCTCACCAACGGGAGGGGAGACCCAGTACTTC
>TRBV7-2|.|few|TRBJ1-5
CASSLGALGQPQHF
TGTGCCAGCAGCTTAGGGGCCCTGGGGCAGCCCCAGCATTTT
>TRBV6-2/TRBV6-3|.|.|TRBJ2-2
CALHARGNTGELFF
TGTGCCCTACACGCAAGGGGGAACACCGGGGAGCTGTTTTTT
>TRBV7-2|.|few|TRBJ2-3
CASSEGPDTQYF
TGTGCCAGCAGCGAGGGCCCAGATACGCAGTATTTT
>TRBV6-2/TRBV6-3|.|.|TRBJ2-3
CASSFIGDTQYF
TGTGCCAGCAGTTTTATAGGAGATACGCAGTATTTT
>TRBV4-3|.|few|TRBJ2-5
CASSQGGKQETQYF
TGCGCCAGCAGCCAAGGAGGGAAACAAGAGACCCAGTACTTC
>TRBV28|TRBD2|.|TRBJ2-5
CASSWKLAGAVVTQYF
TGTGCCAGCAGCTGGAAACTAGCGGGAGCCGTGGTGACCCAGTACTTC
>TRBV7-2|TRBD2|many|TRBJ2-3
CASKKGSGRANTQYF
TGTGCCAGCAAAAAAGGTAGCGGGAGGGCCAATACGCAGTATTTT